The T cell receptor beta chain under discussion was sequenced for a study of blood T cell repertoires in COVID-19. This clone was counted a few times. Germline lookup yields CDR1 MNHEY and CDR2 SVGAGI. This CDR3 comprises 14 residues. Trimming stripped 11 bases from V and 4 bases from J, with 20 bases between. TCRdb's copy holds only in-frame clones and misses some; the assay was immunoSEQ multiplex PCR. Among about 50,000 clones, around 86% were seen once, and the ten largest hold under 8.5%. The rearrangement uses TRBV6-5 and TRBJ1-2, with D possibly matching TRBD1 (6 bases). Sequencing used peripheral blood. The clonotype comes from a man aged 50 or older with active COVID-19. Written as DNA, the CDR3 is TGTGCCGCGGCCGGGACACCAGCCCCCTATGGCTACACCTTC. This gives the protein CAAAGTPAPYGYTF.